This is a list of T cell receptor beta chains from one sample in a study of shared clonotypes between healthy human individuals. Measured with immunoSEQ multiplex PCR; TCRdb has only the in-frame clones, and not every one. This sample has about 520,000 clones, with approximately 95% found just once. Sample: naive CD4+ T cells sorted from blood. Source of these receptors: a woman in her thirties in good health. The CDR3 runs from the conserved cysteine through the conserved F or W. Each record gives: D gene, J gene, V gene, clone size, CDR3 protein, CDR3 DNA. The D gene is left open where the match is weak. The size of a clone is reported for some rows only, either as once, few or many, or as a class for expanded clones.

d_gene: .
j_gene: TRBJ1-2
v_gene: TRBV15
abundance: .
CDR3aa: CATSRGGDPRNYGYTF
CDR3nt: TGTGCCACCAGCAGAGGAGGGGATCCGAGGAACTATGGCTACACCTTC

d_gene: TRBD1
j_gene: TRBJ1-2
v_gene: TRBV9
abundance: .
CDR3aa: CASSVGRQGAPYGYTF
CDR3nt: TGTGCCAGCAGCGTAGGCAGACAGGGGGCCCCCTATGGCTACACCTTC

d_gene: .
j_gene: TRBJ2-7
v_gene: TRBV6-1
abundance: .
CDR3aa: CASRREGGYEQYF
CDR3nt: TGTGCCAGCCGCCGCGAAGGGGGGTACGAGCAGTACTTC

d_gene: .
j_gene: TRBJ2-3
v_gene: TRBV7-9
abundance: .
CDR3aa: CASSLQGTDTQYF
CDR3nt: TGTGCCAGCAGCTTGCAGGGTACAGATACGCAGTATTTT

d_gene: .
j_gene: TRBJ1-5
v_gene: TRBV5-1
abundance: once
CDR3aa: CASSLTGTGNQPQHF
CDR3nt: TGCGCCAGCAGCTTAACCGGGACGGGGAATCAGCCCCAGCATTTT

d_gene: .
j_gene: TRBJ2-7
v_gene: TRBV2
abundance: .
CDR3aa: CASSPPVGGTAQYF
CDR3nt: TGTGCCAGCAGCCCCCCGGTGGGGGGCACAGCGCAGTACTTC

d_gene: .
j_gene: TRBJ1-5
v_gene: TRBV2
abundance: .
CDR3aa: CASSSDSSNQPQHF
CDR3nt: TGTGCCAGCAGTTCGGACAGTAGCAATCAGCCCCAGCATTTT

d_gene: TRBD2
j_gene: TRBJ2-1
v_gene: TRBV5-4
abundance: .
CDR3aa: CASRSEMTSGRGEQFF
CDR3nt: TGTGCCAGCAGGAGTGAGATGACTAGCGGGAGAGGTGAGCAGTTCTTC

d_gene: .
j_gene: TRBJ1-3
v_gene: TRBV19
abundance: .
CDR3aa: CASSITDYSGNTIYF
CDR3nt: TGTGCCAGTAGTATCACGGATTACTCTGGAAACACCATATATTTT

d_gene: TRBD1
j_gene: TRBJ2-1
v_gene: TRBV5-1
abundance: once
CDR3aa: CASSFDDRGNEQFF
CDR3nt: TGCGCCAGCAGCTTCGACGACAGGGGGAATGAGCAGTTCTTC

d_gene: TRBD2
j_gene: TRBJ2-1
v_gene: TRBV19
abundance: .
CDR3aa: CASSRIKGLGYNEQFF
CDR3nt: TGTGCCAGTAGTCGCATTAAGGGACTAGGGTACAATGAGCAGTTCTTC

d_gene: .
j_gene: TRBJ2-1
v_gene: TRBV10-2
abundance: .
CDR3aa: CASSERQRYNEQFF
CDR3nt: TGCGCCAGCAGTGAGCGTCAGCGCTACAATGAGCAGTTCTTC

d_gene: .
j_gene: TRBJ2-7
v_gene: TRBV5-5
abundance: .
CDR3aa: CASSLPLQAASYEQYF
CDR3nt: TGTGCCAGCAGCTTGCCCCTACAGGCGGCATCCTACGAGCAGTACTTC

d_gene: .
j_gene: TRBJ1-1
v_gene: TRBV5-1
abundance: .
CDR3aa: CASSLGVPGDTEAFF
CDR3nt: TGCGCCAGCAGCTTGGGCGTCCCAGGGGACACTGAAGCTTTCTTT

d_gene: .
j_gene: TRBJ1-4
v_gene: TRBV5-1
abundance: .
CDR3aa: CASSLSDRLNEKLFF
CDR3nt: TGCGCCAGCAGCTTGTCGGACAGACTCAATGAAAAACTGTTTTTT

d_gene: TRBD2
j_gene: TRBJ2-3
v_gene: TRBV7-8
abundance: .
CDR3aa: CASSLSPGLAGKGDTQYF
CDR3nt: TGTGCCAGCAGCTTAAGCCCGGGACTAGCGGGAAAGGGAGATACGCAGTATTTT

d_gene: .
j_gene: TRBJ2-7
v_gene: TRBV6-5
abundance: .
CDR3aa: CASSYSRGYEQYF
CDR3nt: TGTGCCAGCAGTTACTCGAGGGGTTACGAGCAGTACTTC

d_gene: TRBD2
j_gene: TRBJ2-2
v_gene: TRBV6-1
abundance: .
CDR3aa: CASSEPGLGTGELFF
CDR3nt: TGTGCCAGCAGTGAGCCGGGACTAGGTACCGGGGAGCTGTTTTTT

d_gene: .
j_gene: TRBJ2-5
v_gene: TRBV13
abundance: .
CDR3aa: CASSKGTPPGTQYF
CDR3nt: TGTGCCAGCAGCAAAGGGACCCCCCCTGGGACCCAGTACTTC

d_gene: .
j_gene: TRBJ2-7
v_gene: TRBV18
abundance: .
CDR3aa: CASSPPGAYEQYF
CDR3nt: TGTGCCAGCTCACCACCAGGAGCTTACGAGCAGTACTTC

d_gene: .
j_gene: TRBJ1-5
v_gene: TRBV19
abundance: .
CDR3aa: CASSIIGRPQHF
CDR3nt: TGTGCCAGTAGTATTATCGGCCGCCCCCAGCATTTT

d_gene: .
j_gene: TRBJ2-2
v_gene: TRBV7-2
abundance: .
CDR3aa: CASSSRAINTGELFF
CDR3nt: TGTGCCAGCAGCTCCAGGGCTATTAACACCGGGGAGCTGTTTTTT

d_gene: TRBD2
j_gene: TRBJ2-7
v_gene: TRBV6-5
abundance: .
CDR3aa: CASSYAGTSGTYEQYF
CDR3nt: TGTGCCAGCAGTTACGCCGGGACTAGCGGTACCTACGAGCAGTACTTC

d_gene: .
j_gene: TRBJ1-4
v_gene: TRBV28
abundance: .
CDR3aa: CASSLRGVREKLFF
CDR3nt: TGTGCCAGCAGCCTGAGGGGAGTCCGTGAAAAACTGTTTTTT

d_gene: .
j_gene: TRBJ2-7
v_gene: TRBV5-4
abundance: once
CDR3aa: CASSYHSYEQYF
CDR3nt: TGTGCCAGCAGCTATCACAGTTACGAGCAGTACTTC

d_gene: TRBD1
j_gene: TRBJ1-3
v_gene: TRBV5-1
abundance: .
CDR3aa: CASSTGQEGSGNTIYF
CDR3nt: TGCGCCAGCAGCACAGGACAGGAGGGCTCTGGAAACACCATATATTTT

d_gene: .
j_gene: TRBJ1-5
v_gene: TRBV6-1
abundance: .
CDR3aa: CASKRETHQPQHF
CDR3nt: TGTGCCAGCAAGAGGGAAACCCATCAGCCCCAGCATTTT

d_gene: .
j_gene: TRBJ1-4
v_gene: TRBV27
abundance: .
CDR3aa: CASSESARPRVWGRTNEKLFF
CDR3nt: TGTGCCAGCTCAGAATCCGCCCGACCCCGCGTTTGGGGTCGAACTAATGAAAAACTGTTTTTT

d_gene: .
j_gene: TRBJ2-1
v_gene: TRBV4-1
abundance: .
CDR3aa: CASSPNLPGPQKQFF
CDR3nt: TGCGCCAGCAGCCCGAATTTACCGGGCCCCCAAAAGCAGTTCTTC

d_gene: .
j_gene: TRBJ1-5
v_gene: TRBV20-1
abundance: .
CDR3aa: CSAHRGLQHF
CDR3nt: TGCAGTGCTCATCGGGGTCTCCAGCATTTT

d_gene: TRBD2
j_gene: TRBJ2-3
v_gene: TRBV28
abundance: .
CDR3aa: CASSLALGLAGADTQYF
CDR3nt: TGTGCCAGCAGTCTTGCCCTGGGACTAGCGGGAGCTGATACGCAGTATTTT

d_gene: TRBD2
j_gene: TRBJ2-5
v_gene: TRBV7-9
abundance: .
CDR3aa: CASSSTREQETQYF
CDR3nt: TGTGCCAGCAGCTCCACGCGGGAGCAAGAGACCCAGTACTTC

d_gene: .
j_gene: TRBJ1-4
v_gene: TRBV6-1
abundance: once
CDR3aa: CASRITLGTLFF
CDR3nt: TGTGCCAGCAGGATCACCTTAGGGACCCTGTTTTTT

d_gene: .
j_gene: TRBJ1-5
v_gene: TRBV5-8
abundance: .
CDR3aa: CASSFRTPTQPQHF
CDR3nt: TGTGCCAGCAGTTTTCGGACGCCAACTCAGCCCCAGCATTTT

d_gene: TRBD2
j_gene: TRBJ2-1
v_gene: TRBV19
abundance: .
CDR3aa: CASSETSGEYNEQFF
CDR3nt: TGTGCCAGTAGTGAGACTAGCGGTGAATACAATGAGCAGTTCTTC

d_gene: .
j_gene: TRBJ1-2
v_gene: TRBV21-1
abundance: .
CDR3aa: CASSPHDRNYGYTF
CDR3nt: TGTGCCAGCAGCCCCCATGACAGAAACTATGGCTACACCTTC